A selection of T cell receptor beta chains follows, all from one sample in a study of T cells in localized non-small cell lung cancer. The protocol was immunoSEQ multiplex PCR, while the TCRdb copy is restricted to in-frame clones and leaves out a portion. The sample carries over 15,000 clones, about 91% recorded once. Sequenced material: peripheral blood, taken before any cancer treatment. The receptor set was obtained from a woman aged 40 to 75 with stage I lung adenocarcinoma. CDR3s include the opening cysteine and the closing phenylalanine or tryptophan. Each record gives: clone size, V gene, J gene, D gene, CDR3 DNA, CDR3 protein. D genes are given only for firm matches. Some rows have no size entry. The others give once, few or many, or a class for an expanded clone.

clone_size: NA
v_call: TRBV5-5
j_call: TRBJ2-3
d_call: NA
cdr3_nt: TGTGCCAGCAGCTTGGTTTCTGGTCGGCGAGGCACAGATACGCAGTATTTT
cdr3_aa: CASSLVSGRRGTDTQYF

clone_size: NA
v_call: TRBV5-1
j_call: TRBJ1-2
d_call: NA
cdr3_nt: TGCGCCAGCAGCGATACAGTGGGAAAGTATGGCTACACCTTC
cdr3_aa: CASSDTVGKYGYTF

clone_size: NA
v_call: TRBV28
j_call: TRBJ2-7
d_call: TRBD2
cdr3_nt: TGTGCCAGCAGTTTACTAGCGGGCACCTACGAGCAGTACTTC
cdr3_aa: CASSLLAGTYEQYF

clone_size: NA
v_call: TRBV7-2
j_call: TRBJ1-3
d_call: NA
cdr3_nt: TGTGCCAGCAGCTTAGTTGGGGGATCTGCTGGAAACACCATATATTTT
cdr3_aa: CASSLVGGSAGNTIYF

clone_size: NA
v_call: TRBV4-3
j_call: TRBJ1-2
d_call: NA
cdr3_nt: TGCGCCAGCAGCCAAGACCGTCCCCTTAGGGACTATGGCTACACCTTC
cdr3_aa: CASSQDRPLRDYGYTF

clone_size: NA
v_call: TRBV29-1
j_call: TRBJ2-1
d_call: TRBD2
cdr3_nt: TGCAGCGTAGCCGGGACTAACTACAATGAGCAGTTCTTC
cdr3_aa: CSVAGTNYNEQFF

clone_size: NA
v_call: TRBV11-2
j_call: TRBJ2-3
d_call: TRBD1
cdr3_nt: TGTGCCAGCAGCTACGGGACAGAGATGACAGATACGCAGTATTTT
cdr3_aa: CASSYGTEMTDTQYF

clone_size: NA
v_call: TRBV6-6
j_call: TRBJ1-6
d_call: TRBD1
cdr3_nt: TGTGCCAGCACCATCGGGACAGGGGGTAATTCACCCCTCCACTTT
cdr3_aa: CASTIGTGGNSPLHF

clone_size: NA
v_call: TRBV6-4
j_call: TRBJ1-6
d_call: TRBD1
cdr3_nt: TGTGCCAGACCGACAGGGAATTTGAGACCCCTCCACTTT
cdr3_aa: CARPTGNLRPLHF

clone_size: NA
v_call: TRBV19
j_call: TRBJ1-1
d_call: NA
cdr3_nt: TGTGCCAGTATAGGCCAGGAGGACACTGAAGCTTTCTTT
cdr3_aa: CASIGQEDTEAFF

clone_size: NA
v_call: TRBV6-5
j_call: TRBJ1-5
d_call: TRBD1
cdr3_nt: TGTGCCAGCAGTTACGGGACAGGGGCCGATCAGCCCCAGCATTTT
cdr3_aa: CASSYGTGADQPQHF

clone_size: once
v_call: TRBV30
j_call: TRBJ1-4
d_call: NA
cdr3_nt: TGTGCCTGGACAAAGGAATCCAATGAAAAACTGTTTTTT
cdr3_aa: CAWTKESNEKLFF

clone_size: NA
v_call: TRBV1
j_call: TRBJ2-1
d_call: NA
cdr3_nt: TGCACCAGCAGCCAAGAGGTCCCTCCCTCCTACAATGAGCAGTTCTTC
cdr3_aa: CTSSQEVPPSYNEQFF

clone_size: NA
v_call: TRBV2
j_call: TRBJ1-1
d_call: NA
cdr3_nt: TGTGCCAGCAGTGGACTTTTGAACACTGAAGCTTTCTTT
cdr3_aa: CASSGLLNTEAFF

clone_size: NA
v_call: TRBV12-5
j_call: TRBJ1-2
d_call: NA
cdr3_nt: TGTGCTAGTGGTTTGGTACCGGCTGCCAACTATGGCTACACCTTC
cdr3_aa: CASGLVPAANYGYTF

clone_size: NA
v_call: TRBV30
j_call: TRBJ1-2
d_call: NA
cdr3_nt: TGTGCCTGGAACCTGGGGCAGGGAGATGGCTACACCTTC
cdr3_aa: CAWNLGQGDGYTF

clone_size: NA
v_call: TRBV4-2
j_call: TRBJ2-3
d_call: NA
cdr3_nt: TGTGCCAGCAGCCAAGTGGGCGAAACGGGAACAGATACGCAGTATTTT
cdr3_aa: CASSQVGETGTDTQYF

clone_size: NA
v_call: TRBV4-1
j_call: TRBJ1-2
d_call: NA
cdr3_nt: TGCGCCAGCAGCCCTAGTGAGGGAGTGAGCTATGGCTACACCTTC
cdr3_aa: CASSPSEGVSYGYTF

clone_size: few
v_call: TRBV15
j_call: TRBJ2-1
d_call: NA
cdr3_nt: TGTGCCACCGAAGGGGGGTCACTTTACAATGAGCAGTTCTTC
cdr3_aa: CATEGGSLYNEQFF

clone_size: NA
v_call: TRBV5-1
j_call: TRBJ2-3
d_call: NA
cdr3_nt: TGCGCCAGCAGCTTCGGACATGGACTTAGTTTGGACGATACGCAGTATTTT
cdr3_aa: CASSFGHGLSLDDTQYF

clone_size: NA
v_call: TRBV28
j_call: TRBJ1-2
d_call: TRBD1
cdr3_nt: TGTGCCAGCAGTACGTCAGGGGGGGGCTACACCTTC
cdr3_aa: CASSTSGGGYTF

clone_size: NA
v_call: TRBV2
j_call: TRBJ1-1
d_call: NA
cdr3_nt: TGTGCCAGCAGGGGGACCGGCATAGAAGCTTTCTTT
cdr3_aa: CASRGTGIEAFF

clone_size: NA
v_call: TRBV6-6
j_call: TRBJ1-5
d_call: NA
cdr3_nt: TGTGCCAGCAGAGAACACCTGAGTAGCAATCAGCCCCAGCATTTT
cdr3_aa: CASREHLSSNQPQHF

clone_size: NA
v_call: TRBV10-3
j_call: TRBJ2-3
d_call: TRBD2
cdr3_nt: TGTGCCATCAGTGACCTAGCGGGGACAGATACGCAGTATTTT
cdr3_aa: CAISDLAGTDTQYF

clone_size: NA
v_call: TRBV28
j_call: TRBJ2-5
d_call: NA
cdr3_nt: TGTGCCAGCAGTTTAGTTTCTCAAGAGACCCAGTACTTC
cdr3_aa: CASSLVSQETQYF

clone_size: few
v_call: TRBV7-6
j_call: TRBJ2-5
d_call: TRBD2
cdr3_nt: TGTGCCAGCAGCCCCGGACTAGCGGGGGGGCCGCAAGAGACCCAGTACTTC
cdr3_aa: CASSPGLAGGPQETQYF

clone_size: few
v_call: TRBV6-6
j_call: TRBJ1-5
d_call: NA
cdr3_nt: TGTGCCAGCAGTATCGAATATAGCAATCAGCCCCAGCATTTT
cdr3_aa: CASSIEYSNQPQHF

clone_size: NA
v_call: TRBV6-4
j_call: TRBJ2-5
d_call: TRBD2
cdr3_nt: TGTGCCAGCAGTGTTCTAGCGGGGGACTCCCGGGAGACCCAGTACTTC
cdr3_aa: CASSVLAGDSRETQYF

clone_size: NA
v_call: TRBV7-6
j_call: TRBJ2-1
d_call: TRBD2
cdr3_nt: TGTGCCAGCAGCTTAGGGGCGCTTAGCGGGAGAAGGTCCTACAATGAGCAGTTCTTC
cdr3_aa: CASSLGALSGRRSYNEQFF

clone_size: NA
v_call: TRBV7-2
j_call: TRBJ1-6
d_call: NA
cdr3_nt: TGTGCCAGCAGCTTAGATGGGAACTATAATTCACCCCTCCACTTT
cdr3_aa: CASSLDGNYNSPLHF

clone_size: NA
v_call: TRBV5-4
j_call: TRBJ1-1
d_call: NA
cdr3_nt: TGTGCCAGCAGCTTGAGACGATCAGAGAGCCCGAACACTGAAGCTTTCTTT
cdr3_aa: CASSLRRSESPNTEAFF

clone_size: NA
v_call: TRBV21-1
j_call: TRBJ2-7
d_call: NA
cdr3_nt: TGTGCCAGCAGCAAAATACAGGATAGGACAGGGGGCTACGAGCAGTACTTC
cdr3_aa: CASSKIQDRTGGYEQYF

clone_size: NA
v_call: TRBV28
j_call: TRBJ1-3
d_call: NA
cdr3_nt: TGTGCCAGCAGTCAACCCCGGGCCCACTCTGGAAACACCATATATTTT
cdr3_aa: CASSQPRAHSGNTIYF

clone_size: NA
v_call: TRBV18
j_call: TRBJ2-6
d_call: NA
cdr3_nt: TGTGCCAGCTCAGGGGTAACGGGGACTGGGGCCAACGTCCTGACTTTC
cdr3_aa: CASSGVTGTGANVLTF

clone_size: NA
v_call: TRBV9
j_call: TRBJ1-1
d_call: NA
cdr3_nt: TGTGCCAGCAGCGTAGAGTCCGACACTGAAGCTTTCTTT
cdr3_aa: CASSVESDTEAFF

clone_size: NA
v_call: TRBV7-9
j_call: TRBJ2-7
d_call: NA
cdr3_nt: TGTGCCAGCAGCCGAACTTACGAGCAGTACTTC
cdr3_aa: CASSRTYEQYF

clone_size: NA
v_call: TRBV7-9
j_call: TRBJ2-7
d_call: NA
cdr3_nt: TGTGCCAGCAGCGACCCCGGGGCTAGGGCCTACGAGCAGTACTTC
cdr3_aa: CASSDPGARAYEQYF

clone_size: once
v_call: TRBV7-8
j_call: TRBJ2-5
d_call: NA
cdr3_nt: TGTGCCAGCAGCTTAGGGGAAAGCCGGGGAGAGACCCAGTACTTC
cdr3_aa: CASSLGESRGETQYF

clone_size: NA
v_call: TRBV7-6
j_call: TRBJ1-4
d_call: NA
cdr3_nt: TGTGCCAGCAGCTTAGTGGCGGGGGAAAAACTGTTTTTT
cdr3_aa: CASSLVAGEKLFF

clone_size: NA
v_call: TRBV7-2
j_call: TRBJ2-1
d_call: NA
cdr3_nt: TGTGCCAGCAGCTTAGTAGGGCAGGGGTCGGGGGCTGAGCAGTTCTTC
cdr3_aa: CASSLVGQGSGAEQFF

clone_size: NA
v_call: TRBV7-3
j_call: TRBJ2-5
d_call: NA
cdr3_nt: TGTGCCAGCAGCTTACAACGGGGGAATGAAGAGACCCAGTACTTC
cdr3_aa: CASSLQRGNEETQYF

clone_size: NA
v_call: TRBV7-2
j_call: TRBJ1-1
d_call: TRBD1
cdr3_nt: TGTGCCAGCAGCTCCGGACAGGCCACTGAAGCTTTCTTT
cdr3_aa: CASSSGQATEAFF

clone_size: NA
v_call: TRBV10-1
j_call: TRBJ2-1
d_call: TRBD2
cdr3_nt: TGCGCCAGCAGTGGGAGACTAGCCTGCCGCAGCAATGAGCAGTTCTTC
cdr3_aa: CASSGRLACRSNEQFF

clone_size: NA
v_call: TRBV4-1
j_call: TRBJ1-4
d_call: NA
cdr3_nt: TGCGCCAGCAGCCAAGGGTCGGGGTTAGAACTGTTTTTT
cdr3_aa: CASSQGSGLELFF

clone_size: NA
v_call: TRBV27
j_call: TRBJ1-5
d_call: NA
cdr3_nt: TGTGCCAGCAGTTTTGCAGTCCATCAGCCCCAGCATTTT
cdr3_aa: CASSFAVHQPQHF

clone_size: NA
v_call: TRBV4-1
j_call: TRBJ2-7
d_call: TRBD1
cdr3_nt: TGCGCCAGCAGCCAACGGACAGGGGGGGACTACGAGCAGTACTTC
cdr3_aa: CASSQRTGGDYEQYF

clone_size: once
v_call: TRBV5-6
j_call: TRBJ1-6
d_call: NA
cdr3_nt: TGTGCCAGCAGCGGTGGTTATCCTTCACCCCTCCACTTT
cdr3_aa: CASSGGYPSPLHF

clone_size: NA
v_call: TRBV19
j_call: TRBJ2-1
d_call: TRBD2
cdr3_nt: TGTGCCAGTAGTATATGGGGTCTTGGGCTAGCGGGGGTGGGTGAGCAGTTCTTC
cdr3_aa: CASSIWGLGLAGVGEQFF